This TCR beta chain was obtained from a study of blood T cells in healthy people across ages. CDR3 length equals 14 residues. J was trimmed by 5 bases and V by 10 bases; bases with no gene match: 10. CDR1 and CDR2 from the germline V gene are MGHDK and SYGVNS. A second about 7 to 12 cycle PCR used barcoded and J-beta primers. The template-switch adaptor was a 5' adaptor with 12 random nucleotides. It tagged each cDNA molecule. One entry per CDR3 protein, called by TCRdb with MiXCR from the 5' RACE reads. Of about 1.5 million distinct CDR3 sequences in the sample, roughly 45% were seen once. This chain links TRBV25-1 with TRBJ2-5; 10 nucleotides agree with TRBD2. The sequenced sample consisted of blood. The clonotype was recovered from a woman aged 18-35 years in good health. The CDR3 spells CATKIAGGKETQYF. The CDR3 nucleotides read TGTGCCACCAAGATAGCGGGGGGAAAGGAGACCCAGTACTTC.